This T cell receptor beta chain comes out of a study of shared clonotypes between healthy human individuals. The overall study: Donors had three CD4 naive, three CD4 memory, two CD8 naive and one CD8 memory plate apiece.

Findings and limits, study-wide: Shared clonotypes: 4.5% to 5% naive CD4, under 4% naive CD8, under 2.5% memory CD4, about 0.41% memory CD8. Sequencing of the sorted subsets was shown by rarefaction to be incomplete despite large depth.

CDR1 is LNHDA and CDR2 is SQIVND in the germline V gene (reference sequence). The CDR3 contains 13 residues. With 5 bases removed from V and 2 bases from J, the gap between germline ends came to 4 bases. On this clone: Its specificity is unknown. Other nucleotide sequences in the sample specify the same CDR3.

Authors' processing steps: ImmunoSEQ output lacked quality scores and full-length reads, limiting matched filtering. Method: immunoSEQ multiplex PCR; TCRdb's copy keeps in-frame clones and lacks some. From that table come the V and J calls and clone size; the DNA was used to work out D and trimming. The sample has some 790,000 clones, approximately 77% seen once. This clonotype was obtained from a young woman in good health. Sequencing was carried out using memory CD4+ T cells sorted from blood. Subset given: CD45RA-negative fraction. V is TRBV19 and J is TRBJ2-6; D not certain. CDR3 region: CASSGTGANVLTF. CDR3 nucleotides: TGTGCCAGTAGTGGTACTGGGGCCAACGTCCTGACTTTC.